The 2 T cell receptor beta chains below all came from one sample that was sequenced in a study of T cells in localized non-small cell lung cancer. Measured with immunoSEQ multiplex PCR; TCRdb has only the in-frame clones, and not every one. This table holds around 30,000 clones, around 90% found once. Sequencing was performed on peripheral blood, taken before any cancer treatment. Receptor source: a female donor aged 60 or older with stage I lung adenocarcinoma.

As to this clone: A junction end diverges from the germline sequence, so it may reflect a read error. CDR3 region: CAGSMGLRSYEQYF. CDR3 nucleotides: TGTGCCGGCAGCATGGGACTTCGCTCCTACGAGCAGTACTTC. The chain carries TRBV6-6 and TRBJ2-7; D may be TRBD2 (6 bases). The CDR3 spans 14 residues. Germline V CDR1 and CDR2: MNHNY, SVGAGI (reference sequence).

The CDR3 region is CASSPLRAPEAFF. The CDR3 DNA reads TGTGCCAGCTCACCCCTCCGGGCACCAGAGGCTTTCTTT. The chain uses TRBV18 and TRBJ1-1; no definite D call. This CDR3 comprises 13 residues. The V end was cut by 3 bases, the J end by 11 bases, with 16 bases between. In germline, CDR1 is KGHSH, CDR2 LQKENI.